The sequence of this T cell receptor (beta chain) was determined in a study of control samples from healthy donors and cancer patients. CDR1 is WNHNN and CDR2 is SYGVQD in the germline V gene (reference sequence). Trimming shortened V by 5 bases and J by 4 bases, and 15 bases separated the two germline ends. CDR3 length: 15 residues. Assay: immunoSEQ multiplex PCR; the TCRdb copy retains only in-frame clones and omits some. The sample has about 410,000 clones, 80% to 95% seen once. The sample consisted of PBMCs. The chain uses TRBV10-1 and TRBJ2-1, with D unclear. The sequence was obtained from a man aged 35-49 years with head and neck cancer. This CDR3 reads CASSRGPPTYNEQFF. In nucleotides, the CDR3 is TGCGCCAGCAGTCGTGGTCCCCCGACTTACAATGAGCAGTTCTTC.